The 27 T cell receptor beta chains reported below all come from one sample, sequenced in a study of CD8 T cells in Susac syndrome. It was with random hexamers that roughly 0.5 to 1 ug RNA was reverse transcribed. TCRdb processed the immunoSEQ multiplex PCR reads anew with MiXCR; each CDR3 protein has one entry. The data contain 71,000 or so distinct CDR3 sequences, nearly 96% of them seen just once; the ten biggest clones take up around 0.11%. The sample taken for sequencing was CD4+ T cells from PBMCs. The receptors were gathered from a human donor with multiple sclerosis.

CDR3 sequence: CATSRPGQGNYGYTF. CDR3 in DNA: TGTGCCACCAGCAGGCCCGGACAGGGGAACTATGGCTACACCTTC. The V gene is TRBV15, the J gene TRBJ1-2; 9 bases map to TRBD1. The CDR3 sequence is 15 residues long. Germline CDR1 and CDR2: LNHNV and YYDKDF (reference sequence). The ends lost 3 bases at V and 2 bases at J; junction bases unmatched: 4.

The chain is built from TRBV19 and TRBJ2-5; a possible D gene is TRBD1 (6 bases). Between the trimmed V and J ends, which lost 6 bases and 4 bases, there was a span of 15 bases. This CDR3 has 14 residues. Germline V CDR1 and CDR2: LNHDA, SQIVND (reference sequence). The CDR3 coding sequence is TGTGCCAGTAGCATCCAGGGGTACCCAGAGACCCAGTACTTC. Its protein is CASSIQGYPETQYF.

V gene TRBV29-1 combines with J gene TRBJ2-7; D remains unclear. CDR3 length: 13 residues. Germline-derived CDR1 and CDR2 are SQVTM and ANQGSEA. The V end was cut by 1 base, the J end by 3 bases, with 10 bases between. The CDR3 nucleotides read TGCAGCGTTGAAGTGGGCAGAAACTACGAGCAGTACTTC. Residues: CSVEVGRNYEQYF.

V is TRBV3-1 and J is TRBJ2-1, with D tentatively TRBD1 or TRBD2 (5 bases each). The germline V and J ends were trimmed by 3 bases and 0 bases, with 9 bases remaining between them. The CDR3 extends over 15 amino acids. The germline CDR1 and CDR2 sequences are LGHDT and YNNKEL (reference sequence). The CDR3 reads CASSQAGSSYNEQFF. In DNA, the CDR3 is TGTGCCAGCAGCCAGGCAGGGAGCTCCTACAATGAGCAGTTCTTC.

The chain recombines TRBV30 with TRBJ2-1, with a possible D match to TRBD2 (5 bases). CDR1 and CDR2 from the germline V gene are GTSNPN and SVGIG (reference sequence). V gave up 7 bases and J gave up 0 bases, with 10 bases separating them. This CDR3 region has 13 residues. The CDR3 DNA reads TGTGCCTCCCCGGGGAACTCCTACAATGAGCAGTTCTTC. This codes for CASPGNSYNEQFF.

This sequence joins TRBV7-9 and TRBJ1-2; D may be TRBD1 (5 bases). Trimming pared 1 base from V and 1 base from J, leaving 7 bases between. The CDR3 loop spans 14 amino acids. Germline-derived CDR1 and CDR2 are SEHNR and FQNEAQ (reference sequence). The CDR3 here is CASSLGQSNYGYTF. The CDR3 coding sequence is TGTGCCAGCAGCTTAGGACAGAGTAACTATGGCTACACCTTC.

V usage is TRBV5-6 and J usage is TRBJ2-6; D gene ambiguous. Germline-derived CDR1 and CDR2 are SGHDT and YYEEEE. V shed 5 bases and J shed 4 bases, with 10 bases lying between them. This CDR3 is built from 14 residues. DNA of the CDR3: TGTGCCAGCAGGTCGACGTCGGGGGCCAACGTCCTGACTTTC. It codes for CASRSTSGANVLTF.

The genes are TRBV12-3 or TRBV12-4 and TRBJ2-2; unclear D gene. The CDR3 consists of 15 residues. V was trimmed by 3 bases and J by 3 bases, leaving 11 bases between them. CDR3 nucleotides: TGTGCCAGCAGTTTTTCGGCTCACTACACCGGGGAGCTGTTTTTT. Protein product: CASSFSAHYTGELFF.

The CDR3 protein is CASSQEGNLNTEAFF. DNA of the CDR3: TGCGCCAGCAGCCAAGAGGGGAACCTTAACACTGAAGCTTTCTTT. This chain connects TRBV4-1 to TRBJ1-1; D gene ambiguous. CDR1 is MGHRA, CDR2 YSYEKL, per germline. The ends were cut back, 0 bases at V and 2 bases at J, with 10 bases in the middle. CDR3 length equals 15 residues.

The V and J genes are TRBV29-1 and TRBJ2-7, with D possibly matching TRBD1 (6 bases). Germline lookup yields CDR1 SQVTM and CDR2 ANQGSEA. Trimming stripped 6 bases from V and 3 bases from J, with 12 bases between. The CDR3 runs 12 residues. The CDR3 here is CSVADSFYEQYF. CDR3 nucleotide sequence: TGCAGCGTGGCGGACAGTTTCTACGAGCAGTACTTC.

J is TRBJ1-3 and V is TRBV29-1, with 10 bases lining up with TRBD1. CDR3 length equals 13 residues. V gave up 6 bases and J gave up 4 bases; unmatched junction bases: 3. CDR1 SQVTM and CDR2 ANQGSEA come from the germline V gene. In nucleotides, the CDR3 is TGCAGCGTGGGGACAGGGGTCGGAAACACCATATATTTT. Translating gives CSVGTGVGNTIYF.

The table lists this clonotype with a count of one. This chain connects TRBV27 to TRBJ2-7; 9 positions agree with TRBD1. The CDR3 length is 16 residues. V shed 4 bases, J shed 1 base, and the junction held 8 bases outside the gene matches. Germline assignment: CDR1 MNHEY and CDR2 SMNVEV (reference sequence). The CDR3 reads CASSSPRDRASYEQYF. CDR3 coding DNA: TGTGCCAGCAGTTCCCCCCGGGACAGGGCTTCCTACGAGCAGTACTTC.

The gene calls are TRBV12-3 or TRBV12-4 and TRBJ1-5; D remains ambiguous. This CDR3 is built from 12 residues. Trimming took off 6 bases at V and 9 bases at J, with 12 bases between the two ends. CDR3 sequence: CASRSMGGPQHF. The CDR3 DNA follows: TGTGCCAGCAGATCCATGGGTGGGCCCCAGCATTTT.

The genes are TRBV19 and TRBJ2-2; D uncertain. Germline assignment: CDR1 LNHDA and CDR2 SQIVND (reference sequence). The CDR3 contains 14 residues. V was pared by 5 bases and J by 0 bases, with 7 bases between. CDR3 DNA: TGTGCCAGTAGTGGGCAGACGAACACCGGGGAGCTGTTTTTT. As protein: CASSGQTNTGELFF.

The J gene is TRBJ1-6, the V gene TRBV24-1; D remains ambiguous. Trimming took off 6 bases at V and 6 bases at J, with 11 bases between the two ends. The V gene's germline CDR1 is KGHDR and CDR2 SFDVKD. This CDR3 is 14 amino acids long. The CDR3 reads CATSYWSPNSPLHF. In DNA form, the CDR3 reads TGTGCCACCAGTTACTGGAGCCCTAATTCACCCCTCCACTTT.

The chain combines TRBV3-1 with TRBJ2-7; possible D gene TRBD2, 6 bases. Germline V gene sequence: CDR1 LGHDT, CDR2 YNNKEL (reference sequence). V lost 4 bases and J 2 bases, leaving 15 bases between the germline ends. This CDR3 contains 15 residues. CDR3 in amino acids: CASSLRDFNPYEQYF. CDR3 sequence (DNA): TGTGCCAGCAGCCTTCGGGACTTTAACCCCTACGAGCAGTACTTC.

The CDR3 DNA sequence: TGTGCCAGCAGTTACAAGAGGAGCTCTGGGGCCAACGTCCTGACTTTC. Translating it yields CASSYKRSSGANVLTF. This chain joins TRBV6-5 and TRBJ2-6; no reliable D call. V dropped 2 bases and J dropped 0 bases, with 8 bases sitting between them. Germline-derived CDR1 and CDR2 are MNHEY and SVGAGI. CDR3 size: 16 residues.

The chain has TRBV7-9 and TRBJ2-3; D may be TRBD2 (5 bases). This CDR3 has 17 amino acids. CDR1 is SEHNR, CDR2 FQNEAQ, per germline (reference sequence). V was pared by 4 bases and J by 0 bases, with 17 bases between. CDR3 residues: CASSWLAQTSSTDTQYF. In DNA form, the CDR3 reads TGTGCCAGCAGCTGGCTAGCCCAAACCTCTAGCACAGATACGCAGTATTTT.

The chain employs TRBV6-2 or TRBV6-3 and TRBJ2-3; no reliable D call. Trimming took off 7 bases at V and 4 bases at J, with 21 bases between the two ends. The length of the CDR3 is 16 residues. Germline V CDR1 and CDR2: MNHEY, SVGEGT. The DNA for the CDR3 is TGTGCCAGCATCGCACAAGACCCTTCGGCCGCAGATACGCAGTATTTT. It codes for CASIAQDPSAADTQYF.

V gene TRBV29-1 combines with J gene TRBJ1-1; no firm D call. CDR1 and CDR2 (germline): SQVTM, ANQGSEA. Trimming removed 3 bases at V and 1 base at J, with 6 bases between. The CDR3 covers 12 residues. CDR3 coding DNA: TGCAGCGTTGACTGGGGGAACACTGAAGCTTTCTTT. The encoded protein is CSVDWGNTEAFF.

V usage is TRBV15 and J usage is TRBJ1-3; D unresolved. V was pared by 0 bases and J by 2 bases, with 14 bases between. CDR1 and CDR2 from the germline V gene are LNHNV and YYDKDF (reference sequence). The CDR3 has 17 residues. Here the CDR3 DNA reads TGTGCCACCAGCAGAGATCTCGGGGTGGCCACTGGAAACACCATATATTTT. Protein sequence: CATSRDLGVATGNTIYF.

This rearrangement joins TRBV18 to TRBJ2-7, with 10 bases lining up with TRBD1. The junction had 5 bases not matched to a gene; V was cut back by 2 bases and J by 4 bases. CDR1 is KGHSH, CDR2 LQKENI, per germline. This CDR3 spans 15 amino acids. CDR3 region: CASSPDRGRLYEQYF. Here the CDR3 DNA reads TGTGCCAGCTCACCAGACAGGGGGCGGCTGTACGAGCAGTACTTC.

The chain links TRBV11-2 to TRBJ2-2; TRBD2 matches 8 bases. The CDR3 runs to 15 residues. Germline CDR1 reads SGHAT; CDR2 reads FQNNGV. V lost 2 bases and J lost 5; bases outside the gene matches: 4. The CDR3 region has the DNA TGTGCCAGCAGCTTATCAGGCGGGGGGACCGGGGAGCTGTTTTTT. This gives the protein CASSLSGGGTGELFF.

This chain joins TRBV7-9 and TRBJ2-7; 9 bases line up with TRBD1. With V trimmed by 3 bases and J by 3 bases, 9 bases remained unmatched. This CDR3 is built from 16 residues. Germline CDR1 is SEHNR and CDR2 is FQNEAQ (reference sequence). The CDR3 loop reads CASSLSRGTGYYEQYF. As DNA, the CDR3 is TGTGCCAGCAGCTTGAGCCGCGGGACAGGGTACTACGAGCAGTACTTC.

The chain has TRBV27 and TRBJ1-6; no clear D. V dropped 5 bases and J dropped 7 bases, with 12 bases sitting between them. The CDR3 sequence is 14 residues long. From germline, CDR1 is MNHEY and CDR2 SMNVEV (reference sequence). In DNA, the CDR3 is TGTGCCAGCAGTCCCGGGGTCCGAAATTCACCCCTCCACTTT. Translating it yields CASSPGVRNSPLHF.

The chain carries TRBV6-2 or TRBV6-3 and TRBJ2-1; D may be TRBD2 (5 bases). This CDR3 is built from 13 residues. Trimming left V 7 bases short and J 8 bases short, with 15 bases between. Germline CDR1 is MNHEY and CDR2 is SVGEGT. CDR3 amino acids: CASTKGAADEQFF. CDR3 sequence (DNA): TGTGCCAGCACCAAAGGAGCGGCTGATGAGCAGTTCTTC.

The chain combines TRBV12-3 or TRBV12-4 with TRBJ2-5; D gene unclear. The CDR3 totals 15 residues. Trimming took off 3 bases at V and 5 bases at J, with 16 bases between the two ends. The DNA of the CDR3 is TGTGCCAGCAGTTTGAAGGGCCCCCTGTTGGAGACCCAGTACTTC. This codes for CASSLKGPLLETQYF.